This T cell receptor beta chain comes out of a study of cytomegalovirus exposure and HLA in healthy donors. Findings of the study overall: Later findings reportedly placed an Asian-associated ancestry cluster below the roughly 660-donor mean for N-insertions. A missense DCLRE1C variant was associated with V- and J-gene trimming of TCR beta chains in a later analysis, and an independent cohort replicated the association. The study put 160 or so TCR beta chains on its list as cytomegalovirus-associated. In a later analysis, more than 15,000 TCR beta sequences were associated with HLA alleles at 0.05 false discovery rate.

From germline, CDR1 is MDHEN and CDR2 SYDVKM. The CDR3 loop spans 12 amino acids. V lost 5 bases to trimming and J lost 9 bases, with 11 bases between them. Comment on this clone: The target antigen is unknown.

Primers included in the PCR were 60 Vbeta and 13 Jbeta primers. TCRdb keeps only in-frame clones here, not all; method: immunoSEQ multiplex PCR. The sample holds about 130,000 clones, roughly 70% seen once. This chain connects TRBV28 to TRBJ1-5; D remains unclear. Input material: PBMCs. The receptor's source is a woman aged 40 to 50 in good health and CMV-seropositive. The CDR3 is CASSLAGRPQHF. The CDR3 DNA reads TGTGCCAGCAGTCTCGCCGGGAGGCCCCAGCATTTT.